These 19 T cell receptor beta chains came from one sample sequenced in a study of blood T cell repertoires in COVID-19. Assay: immunoSEQ multiplex PCR; the TCRdb copy retains only in-frame clones and omits some. Found here are about 150,000 clones, around four fifths of them singletons; the top ten hold about 3%. Sequencing was carried out using peripheral blood. The source of these receptors is a woman aged 40 to 50 with active or convalescent COVID-19.

The chain is built from TRBV7-2 and TRBJ2-2; a weak D match, TRBD1 (6 bases). V lost 4 bases, J lost 7 bases, and 10 bases lay in between. This CDR3 has 13 residues. Germline values: CDR1 SGHTA, CDR2 FQGNSA. The CDR3 here is CASSWGPNGELFF. DNA of the CDR3: TGTGCCAGCAGCTGGGGGCCGAACGGGGAGCTGTTTTTT.

Here the CDR3 reads CASRRATEAFF. CDR3 nucleotide sequence: TGTGCCAGCAGGCGGGCCACTGAAGCTTTCTTT. The rearrangement joins TRBV12-3 or TRBV12-4 to TRBJ1-1; no definite D call. This CDR3 region has 11 residues. Trimming took off 6 bases at V and 4 bases at J, with 6 bases between the two ends.

Only one count was recorded for this clone. The rearrangement links TRBV4-1 to TRBJ1-2; D perhaps matches TRBD1 (6 bases). The germline V and J ends were trimmed by 0 bases and 7 bases, with 15 bases remaining between them. CDR1 is MGHRA and CDR2 is YSYEKL in the germline V gene. The CDR3 covers 15 residues. The CDR3 nucleotides are TGCGCCAGCAGCCAAGAACAGGGCCTGATACGTGGCTACACCTTC. The encoded protein is CASSQEQGLIRGYTF.

The chain carries TRBV9 and TRBJ1-2, with D perhaps TRBD1 (5 bases). Germline CDR1 reads SGDLS; CDR2 reads YYNGEE. The V end lost 3 bases, the J end lost 2 bases, and 14 bases lay between the germline ends. The CDR3 consists of 15 residues. The CDR3 nucleotides read TGTGCCAGCAGCGAGAGTCCACAGGTCAACTATGGCTACACCTTC. Amino acids: CASSESPQVNYGYTF.

The chain combines TRBV5-4 with TRBJ1-1; D is unresolved. This CDR3 comprises 16 residues. CDR1 and CDR2 from the germline V gene are SGHNT and YYREEE (reference sequence). Trimming removed 0 bases from V and 0 bases from J, with 12 bases in between. DNA of the CDR3: TGTGCCAGCAGCTTGGCCACTGGAGGGTTGAACACTGAAGCTTTCTTT. Protein: CASSLATGGLNTEAFF. Together with reference TRBV5-4 and TRBJ1-1, the CDR3 gives the full variable domain: ETGVTQSPTHLIKTRGQQVTLRCSSQSGHNTVSWYQQALGQGPQFIFQYYREEENGRGNFPPRFSGLQFPNYSSELNVNALELDDSALYLCASSLATGGLNTEAFFGQGTRLTVV.

This clone appeared a single time. The chain couples TRBV9 to TRBJ2-7; 7 bases map to TRBD2. V trimming: 4 bases; J trimming: 4 bases; junction bases outside the gene matches: 8. The germline CDR1 and CDR2 sequences are SGDLS and YYNGEE. The CDR3 contains 14 residues. The CDR3 is CASSPAGVEYEQYF. The CDR3 DNA follows: TGTGCCAGCAGCCCGGCGGGAGTTGAATACGAGCAGTACTTC.

This chain connects TRBV5-1 to TRBJ2-3, with D possibly TRBD1 on 5 matching bases. The CDR3 consists of 16 residues. Germline V gives CDR1 SGHRS, CDR2 YFSETQ. The V gene lost 0 bases and the J gene lost 4 bases, with 15 bases spanning the gap. CDR3 loop: CASSLALVGASDTQYF. The CDR3 DNA reads TGCGCCAGCAGCTTGGCTCTAGTAGGGGCGTCAGATACGCAGTATTTT.

This chain links TRBV5-1 with TRBJ2-7; the D gene is possibly TRBD2 (5 bases). V lost 1 base and J 2 bases, leaving 10 bases between the germline ends. Germline lookup yields CDR1 SGHRS and CDR2 YFSETQ. CDR3 length: 14 residues. CDR3 bases: TGCGCCAGCAGCTTGTCGGGGAGCGCCTACGAGCAGTACTTC. Translated: CASSLSGSAYEQYF.

This clone was counted a single time. This chain joins TRBV28 and TRBJ1-1, with D maybe TRBD1 (6 bases). Trimming shortened V by 5 bases and J by 4 bases, and 17 bases separated the two germline ends. This CDR3 is built from 15 residues. Germline loops: CDR1 MDHEN, CDR2 SYDVKM. The CDR3 DNA is TGTGCCAGCAGTAGAAGGGGGTCTGGATCCACTGAAGCTTTCTTT. It is translated as CASSRRGSGSTEAFF.

The chain has TRBV28 and TRBJ2-2; 9 positions match TRBD1. This CDR3 region has 17 residues. The V and J ends lost 8 bases and 4 bases, in that order; junction bases with no gene match: 14. CDR1 MDHEN and CDR2 SYDVKM come from the germline V gene. The CDR3 sequence is CASFTDGQGRGTGELFF. In DNA, the CDR3 is TGTGCCAGCTTCACAGACGGACAGGGGCGAGGCACCGGGGAGCTGTTTTTT.

The V and J genes are TRBV19 and TRBJ2-7, with 10 bases fitting TRBD1. The CDR3 is made up of 16 amino acids. From germline, CDR1 is LNHDA and CDR2 SQIVND (reference sequence). Trimming cost V 5 bases and J 2 bases; bases outside gene matches: 9. The CDR3 loop reads CASSAPGQGYAYEQYF. DNA for the CDR3: TGTGCCAGTAGTGCCCCGGGACAGGGGTATGCCTACGAGCAGTACTTC.

This chain joins TRBV5-8 and TRBJ1-3; 8 bases are a match to TRBD1. Germline V lookup: CDR1 SGHTS, CDR2 YDEGEE. Trimming removed 1 base from V and 3 bases from J; junction bases left unmatched: 3. CDR3 length: 15 amino acids. DNA of the CDR3: TGTGCCAGCAGCTTGACAGGGGGATATGGAAACACCATATATTTT. Protein product: CASSLTGGYGNTIYF.

This clone was observed a few times. This chain joins TRBV5-1 and TRBJ2-7, with D possibly being TRBD1 (7 bases). Germline V lookup: CDR1 SGHRS, CDR2 YFSETQ. The CDR3 extends over 16 amino acids. V lost 5 bases and J lost 1, with 19 bases in between. In nucleotides, the CDR3 is TGCGCCAGCAGGGGCGGTGTAGCAGGGGGGTCCTACGAGCAGTACTTC. Its translation is CASRGGVAGGSYEQYF.

Comment on this clone: Other DNA sequences from this sample encode an identical CDR3 as well. The chain recombines TRBV5-1 with TRBJ2-7, with 8 bases matching TRBD2. The V gene's germline CDR1 is SGHRS and CDR2 YFSETQ. V lost 1 base and J lost 1; bases outside the gene matches: 1. The CDR3 is made up of 14 amino acids. DNA for the CDR3: TGCGCCAGCAGCTTGACTAGCGGTTCCTACGAGCAGTACTTC. Its translation: CASSLTSGSYEQYF. Looking up the rest from reference TRBV5-1 and TRBJ2-7 gives the full variable domain: KAGVTQTPRYLIKTRGQQVTLSCSPISGHRSVSWYQQTPGQGLQFLFEYFSETQRNKGNFPGRFSGRQFSNSRSEMNVSTLELGDSALYLCASSLTSGSYEQYFGPGTRLTVT.

A few counts support this clone. The chain combines TRBV28 with TRBJ1-2; D not resolved. The CDR3 length is 11 residues. V dropped 8 bases and J dropped 0 bases, with 4 bases sitting between them. CDR1 and CDR2 (germline): MDHEN, SYDVKM. The CDR3 sequence: CASVSNYGYTF. The CDR3 nucleotides are TGTGCCAGCGTCTCTAACTATGGCTACACCTTC.

In DNA form, the CDR3 reads TGTGCCTGGGACAGACAGCCCGAGTTCGCCTACGAGCAGTACTTC. Protein product: CAWDRQPEFAYEQYF. The chain combines TRBV30 with TRBJ2-7, with D perhaps TRBD1 (5 bases). The CDR3 sequence is 15 residues long. From germline, CDR1 is GTSNPN and CDR2 SVGIG (reference sequence). V was pared by 5 bases and J by 2 bases, with 19 bases between.

The chain recombines TRBV27 with TRBJ1-1; a possible D gene is TRBD1 (6 bases). Germline V gene data show CDR1 as MNHEY and CDR2 as SMNVEV (reference sequence). V was clipped by 3 bases and J by 7 bases, with 15 bases between them. The CDR3 is 14 residues long. Written as DNA, the CDR3 is TGTGCCAGCAGTTTGGCCAGGACAGCTTTTGAAGCTTTCTTT. This gives the protein CASSLARTAFEAFF.

V gene TRBV27 combines with J gene TRBJ2-2; D might be TRBD1 (6 bases). Germline CDR1 reads MNHEY; CDR2 reads SMNVEV (reference sequence). This CDR3 has 17 amino acids. V lost 3 bases, J lost 4 bases, and 18 bases lay in between. The CDR3 nucleotides are TGTGCCAGCAGTTTCCCGGCGGAGACAGGACTCACCGGGGAGCTGTTTTTT. Amino acids: CASSFPAETGLTGELFF.

The chain links TRBV12-3 or TRBV12-4 to TRBJ1-2; the D is unclear. This CDR3 has 13 residues. V dropped 2 bases and J dropped 13 bases, with 17 bases sitting between them. The CDR3 here is CASSLSPPPRGTF. In DNA form, the CDR3 reads TGTGCCAGCAGTTTAAGTCCCCCCCCCAGAGGCACCTTC.